The 24 T cell receptor beta chains below all came from one sample that was sequenced in a study of OX40 agonist ivuxolimab in advanced cancers. Assay used: immunoSEQ multiplex PCR; TCRdb lists only in-frame clones, some missing. The sample yields under 85,000 clones, around nine tenths seen once. The sequencing used CD4+ or CD8+ T cells sorted from blood, collected in a trial of the OX40 agonist ivuxolimab. These receptors were obtained from an adult with an advanced solid tumor such as melanoma, head and neck, liver or kidney cancer.

The genes are TRBV2 and TRBJ1-2; TRBD1 aligns across 9 bases. CDR3 length: 13 amino acids. Germline lookup yields CDR1 SNHLY and CDR2 FYNNEI. V was pared by 10 bases and J by 4 bases, with 7 bases of the junction left unmatched. CDR3 sequence (DNA): TGTGCCACCGGGACAGGGCGGGCCTATGGCTACACCTTC. It encodes CATGTGRAYGYTF.

The rearrangement joins TRBV7-2 to TRBJ1-6; tentative D call: TRBD1 (6 bases). Trimming removed 5 bases from V and 5 bases from J, with 19 bases in between. The CDR3 spans 17 residues. CDR1 and CDR2 (germline): SGHTA, FQGNSA. Here the CDR3 DNA reads TGTGCCAGCAGCCACAACAGGGCATCGGTCAATAATTCACCCCTCCACTTT. Protein: CASSHNRASVNNSPLHF.

The rearrangement joins TRBV6-5 to TRBJ2-5; D is undetermined. V lost 4 bases, J lost 2 bases, and 11 bases lay in between. The length of the CDR3 is 14 residues. Germline CDR1 is MNHEY and CDR2 is SVGAGI. The CDR3 nucleotides read TGTGCCAGCAGTTCCCCCCTGACACAAGAGACCCAGTACTTC. Protein product: CASSSPLTQETQYF.

This clone came up once. This sequence joins TRBV7-2 and TRBJ2-7; D gene uncertain. The CDR3 length is 15 residues. Germline lookup yields CDR1 SGHTA and CDR2 FQGNSA. V was trimmed by 5 bases and J by 6 bases, leaving 20 bases between them. Here the CDR3 DNA reads TGTGCCAGCAGCCAAGAGTACCCCCTCCAACCCGAGCAGTACTTC. Amino acid sequence: CASSQEYPLQPEQYF.

The chain is built from TRBV5-1 and TRBJ2-2; 9 nucleotides match TRBD2. Per the germline V gene, CDR1 is SGHRS and CDR2 is YFSETQ. The trim removed 4 bases at V and 4 bases at J, leaving 8 bases unmatched. The CDR3 contains 16 residues. This CDR3 is CASSPSGGRRTGELFF. The CDR3 nucleotides are TGCGCCAGCAGCCCAAGCGGGGGGAGACGCACCGGGGAGCTGTTTTTT. Looking up the rest from reference TRBV5-1 and TRBJ2-2 gives the full variable domain: KAGVTQTPRYLIKTRGQQVTLSCSPISGHRSVSWYQQTPGQGLQFLFEYFSETQRNKGNFPGRFSGRQFSNSRSEMNVSTLELGDSALYLCASSPSGGRRTGELFFGEGSRLTVL.

The rearrangement links TRBV5-1 to TRBJ2-1, with 16 nucleotides matching TRBD2. Germline lookup yields CDR1 SGHRS and CDR2 YFSETQ. The J segment lost 4 bases and the V segment lost 3 bases, leaving 10 bases of the junction unmatched. This CDR3 is built from 19 residues. The CDR3 loop reads CASSSPPGLAGGQYNEQFF. The CDR3 nucleotides read TGCGCCAGCAGCTCCCCCCCGGGACTAGCGGGGGGGCAGTACAATGAGCAGTTCTTC.

The chain has TRBV16 and TRBJ1-5; D is unresolved. With 2 bases removed from V and 5 bases from J, the gap between germline ends came to 10 bases. The CDR3 is 14 residues long. Germline CDR1 and CDR2: KGHSY and FQNENV. The CDR3 bases are TGTGCCAGCAGCCAACAAGGGCCCGATCAGCCCCAGCATTTT. Protein product: CASSQQGPDQPQHF.

V gene TRBV19 combines with J gene TRBJ1-5; D remains ambiguous. V was trimmed by 5 bases and J by 2 bases, leaving 13 bases between them. The CDR3 runs 15 residues. Germline values: CDR1 LNHDA, CDR2 SQIVND (reference sequence). Here the CDR3 reads CASSSPHIGNQPQHF. CDR3 DNA sequence: TGTGCCAGTAGTTCACCCCACATCGGCAATCAGCCCCAGCATTTT.

This clone appeared a single time. The chain has TRBV7-9 and TRBJ2-3; D is uncertain. There are 12 residues in the CDR3. The ends were cut back, 7 bases at V and 10 bases at J, with 15 bases in the middle. Germline V gene data show CDR1 as SEHNR and CDR2 as FQNEAQ (reference sequence). As DNA, the CDR3 is TGTGCCAGCACTTTTACTGATGTCGCGCAGTATTTT. Translation gives CASTFTDVAQYF. Complete variable domain (other parts from reference TRBV7-9 and TRBJ2-3): DTGVSQNPRHKITKRGQNVTFRCDPISEHNRLYWYRQTLGQGPEFLTYFQNEAQLEKSRLLSDRFSAERPKGSFSTLEIQRTEQGDSAMYLCASTFTDVAQYFGPGTRLTVL.

The V gene is TRBV7-9, the J gene TRBJ1-2, with a possible D match to TRBD1 (6 bases). The CDR3 extends over 15 amino acids. Looked up from germline, CDR1 is SEHNR and CDR2 is FQNEAQ (reference sequence). The ends were cut back, 1 base at V and 6 bases at J, with 15 bases in the middle. The CDR3 is CASSLGRTVGHGYTF. In nucleotides, the CDR3 is TGTGCCAGCAGCTTAGGGAGGACAGTGGGGCATGGCTACACCTTC.

This clone has just a few counts. This CDR3 reads CASSKDLSRVPPSGNTIYF. CDR3 coding DNA: TGTGCCAGCAGCAAAGATTTATCGCGTGTGCCACCCTCTGGAAACACCATATATTTT. The rearrangement links TRBV21-1 to TRBJ1-3. TRBV21-1 has pseudogene status. This CDR3 has 19 amino acids.

The chain couples TRBV7-9 to TRBJ1-1; the D is unclear. Germline loops: CDR1 SEHNR, CDR2 FQNEAQ (reference sequence). Trimming shortened V by 1 base and J by 8 bases, and 8 bases separated the two germline ends. The CDR3 has 12 residues. The CDR3, as DNA: TGTGCCAGCAGCTTAGTACAGTTCGAAGCTTTCTTT. This gives the protein CASSLVQFEAFF.

This clone was counted once. This chain links TRBV6-1 with TRBJ2-7; D is perhaps TRBD2 (7 bases). Trimming took 5 bases from V and 6 from J, leaving 20 bases between them. The CDR3 runs 15 residues. Germline CDR1 and CDR2: MNHNS and SASEGT. DNA of the CDR3: TGTGCCAGCAGTTCCACAGGAGGGGGGGGAAGCGAGCAGTACTTC. Translating gives CASSSTGGGGSEQYF.

V gene TRBV9 combines with J gene TRBJ2-1; the match to TRBD2 covers 7 bases. Germline CDR1 and CDR2: SGDLS and YYNGEE. The CDR3 has 15 residues. V trimming: 1 base; J trimming: 0 bases; junction bases outside the gene matches: 1. The CDR3 DNA sequence: TGTGCCAGCAGCGTACGGGGGGACTCCTACAATGAGCAGTTCTTC. It specifies CASSVRGDSYNEQFF.

V and J are TRBV6-5 and TRBJ2-5, with TRBD1 matching over 7 bases. CDR1 is MNHEY, CDR2 SVGAGI, per germline. This CDR3 contains 13 residues. The V gene end was trimmed by 6 bases and the J gene end by 5 bases; junction bases not matched to a gene: 6. CDR3 residues: CASSRTGRETQYF. The CDR3, as DNA: TGTGCCAGCAGCCGGACAGGCCGGGAGACCCAGTACTTC.

The chain employs TRBV4-1 and TRBJ2-5; the D is unclear. V dropped 8 bases and J dropped 2 bases, with 9 bases sitting between them. CDR3 length: 12 amino acids. CDR1 and CDR2 from the germline V gene are MGHRA and YSYEKL. Written as DNA, the CDR3 is TGCGCCAGCCGTGGGTTGCAAGAGACCCAGTACTTC. Protein product: CASRGLQETQYF.

V and J are TRBV29-1 and TRBJ1-4; D unresolved. The CDR3 has 12 residues. V lost 4 bases and J lost 3, with 6 bases in between. CDR1 is SQVTM, CDR2 ANQGSEA, per germline. The CDR3 here is CSVGGANEKLFF. CDR3 nucleotides: TGCAGCGTTGGCGGGGCTAATGAAAAACTGTTTTTT.

This sequence joins TRBV7-9 and TRBJ1-2; 7 bases line up with TRBD1. This CDR3 spans 15 amino acids. After removal of 4 bases from V and 2 bases from J, the junction contained 7 bases not matched to a gene. Germline V gives CDR1 SEHNR, CDR2 FQNEAQ (reference sequence). For the CDR3, the DNA is TGTGCCAGCAGCTGGAGAGAACAGGGGAACTATGGCTACACCTTC. It yields the protein CASSWREQGNYGYTF.

The V and J genes are TRBV2 and TRBJ2-5; D might be TRBD2 (6 bases). The CDR3 consists of 14 residues. The V gene lost 6 bases and the J gene lost 4 bases, with 15 bases spanning the gap. Per germline, CDR1 SNHLY and CDR2 FYNNEI. The CDR3 loop is CASSPGTSTETQYF. The CDR3 DNA is TGTGCCAGCAGCCCCGGGACTTCAACAGAGACCCAGTACTTC.

V is TRBV4-3 and J is TRBJ2-7, with D possibly being TRBD1 (5 bases). This CDR3 has 15 residues. CDR1 is LGHNA and CDR2 is YSLEER in the germline V gene. V was cut by 4 bases and J by 2 bases, with 15 bases left in between. The CDR3 sequence: CASSPRASGAYEQYF. CDR3 in DNA: TGCGCCAGCAGCCCCAGGGCCAGTGGCGCCTACGAGCAGTACTTC.

The V gene is TRBV27, the J gene TRBJ2-2, with 8 bases fitting TRBD1. This CDR3 comprises 14 residues. The germline V gene has CDR1 MNHEY and CDR2 SMNVEV (reference sequence). Losses at the gene ends were 6 bases for V and 4 bases for J; bases not matched to a gene: 4. The CDR3 is CASSRDRSTGELFF. CDR3 DNA sequence: TGTGCCAGCAGCCGGGACAGGAGCACCGGGGAGCTGTTTTTT.

CDR3 in amino acids: CASSTRLSTGELFF. In DNA form, the CDR3 reads TGTGCCAGCAGCACTAGACTTTCCACCGGGGAGCTGTTTTTT. The V call is TRBV5-6, the J call TRBJ2-2; tentative D call: TRBD2 (5 bases). The CDR3 is 14 amino acids. V dropped 4 bases and J dropped 4 bases, with 11 bases sitting between them. Germline V CDR1 and CDR2: SGHDT, YYEEEE.

The V and J genes are TRBV5-1 and TRBJ1-1; D is possibly TRBD1 (6 bases). The ends were cut back, 0 bases at V and 6 bases at J, with 18 bases in the middle. CDR1 is SGHRS and CDR2 is YFSETQ in the germline V gene. There are 16 residues in the CDR3. The CDR3 nucleotides read TGCGCCAGCAGCTTGGGTTGGACAGACACGCAAGCTGAAGCTTTCTTT. Residues: CASSLGWTDTQAEAFF.

The chain recombines TRBV5-1 with TRBJ1-1; no clear D. Germline CDR1 reads SGHRS; CDR2 reads YFSETQ. CDR3 length equals 16 residues. V lost 2 bases and J lost 1, with 15 bases in between. The CDR3 here is CASSLNAPSANTEAFF. The CDR3 region has the DNA TGCGCCAGCAGCTTAAACGCTCCGAGTGCGAACACTGAAGCTTTCTTT.